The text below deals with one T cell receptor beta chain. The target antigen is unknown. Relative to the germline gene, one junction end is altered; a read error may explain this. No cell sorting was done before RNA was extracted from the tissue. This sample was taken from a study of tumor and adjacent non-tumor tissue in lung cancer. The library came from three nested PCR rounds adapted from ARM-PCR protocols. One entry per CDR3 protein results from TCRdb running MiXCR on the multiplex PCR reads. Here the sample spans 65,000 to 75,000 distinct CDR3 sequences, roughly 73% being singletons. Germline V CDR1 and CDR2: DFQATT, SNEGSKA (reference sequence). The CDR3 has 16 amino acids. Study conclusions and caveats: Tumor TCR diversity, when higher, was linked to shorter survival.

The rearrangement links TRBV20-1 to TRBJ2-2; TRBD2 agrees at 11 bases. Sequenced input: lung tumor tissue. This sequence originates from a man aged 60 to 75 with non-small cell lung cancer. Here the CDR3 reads CSATLAGGPEIGELLF. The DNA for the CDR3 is TGCAGTGCTACTTTAGCGGGAGGGCCTGAGATCGGGGAGCTGCTTTTT.